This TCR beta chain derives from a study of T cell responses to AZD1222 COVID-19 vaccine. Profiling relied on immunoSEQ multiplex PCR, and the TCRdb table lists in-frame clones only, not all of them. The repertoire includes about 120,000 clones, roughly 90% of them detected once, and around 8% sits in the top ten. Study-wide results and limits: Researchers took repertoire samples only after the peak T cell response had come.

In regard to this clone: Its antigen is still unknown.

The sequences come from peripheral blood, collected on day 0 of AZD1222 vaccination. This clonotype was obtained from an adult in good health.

CDR3 protein: CASSPDGIYGYTF. The CDR3 region has the DNA TGTGCCAGCAGCCCCGACGGAATCTATGGCTACACCTTC. The chain employs TRBV6-5 and TRBJ1-2, with D hard to call. Trimming cost V 6 bases and J 4 bases, with 12 bases left between them. CDR1 is MNHEY, CDR2 SVGAGI, per germline. This CDR3 spans 13 amino acids.